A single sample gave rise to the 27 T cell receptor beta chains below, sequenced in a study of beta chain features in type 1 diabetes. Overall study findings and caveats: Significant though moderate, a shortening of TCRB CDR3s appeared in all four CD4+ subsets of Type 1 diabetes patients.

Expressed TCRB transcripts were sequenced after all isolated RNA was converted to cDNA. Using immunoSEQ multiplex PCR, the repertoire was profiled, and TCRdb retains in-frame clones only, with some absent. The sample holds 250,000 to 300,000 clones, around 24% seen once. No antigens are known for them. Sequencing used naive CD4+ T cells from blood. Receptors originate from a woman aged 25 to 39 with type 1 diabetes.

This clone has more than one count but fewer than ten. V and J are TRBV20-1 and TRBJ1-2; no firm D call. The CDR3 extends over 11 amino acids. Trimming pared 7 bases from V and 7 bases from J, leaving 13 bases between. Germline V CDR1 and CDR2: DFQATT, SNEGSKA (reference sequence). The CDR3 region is CSVGFGSGYTF. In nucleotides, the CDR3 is TGCAGTGTTGGGTTTGGGAGTGGCTACACCTTC.

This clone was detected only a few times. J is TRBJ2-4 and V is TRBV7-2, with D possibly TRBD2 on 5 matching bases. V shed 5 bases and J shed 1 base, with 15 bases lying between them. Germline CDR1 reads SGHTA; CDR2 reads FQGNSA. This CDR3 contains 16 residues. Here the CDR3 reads CASSPAGLFAKNIQYF. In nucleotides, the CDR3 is TGTGCCAGCAGCCCCGCGGGTTTGTTTGCCAAAAACATTCAGTACTTC.

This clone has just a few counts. The CDR3 DNA follows: TGTGCCAGCGGACGGGACTCCATAAACAATGAGCAGTTCTTC. Its translation is CASGRDSINNEQFF. The chain combines TRBV6-5 with TRBJ2-1; maybe TRBD2 (6 bases). V was pared by 8 bases and J by 5 bases, with 16 bases between. Germline-derived CDR1 and CDR2 are MNHEY and SVGAGI. The CDR3 has 14 amino acids.

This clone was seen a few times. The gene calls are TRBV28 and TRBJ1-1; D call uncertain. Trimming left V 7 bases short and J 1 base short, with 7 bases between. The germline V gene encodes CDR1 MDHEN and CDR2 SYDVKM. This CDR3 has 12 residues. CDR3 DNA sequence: TGTGCCAGCACCAGTGCGAACACTGAAGCTTTCTTT. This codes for CASTSANTEAFF.

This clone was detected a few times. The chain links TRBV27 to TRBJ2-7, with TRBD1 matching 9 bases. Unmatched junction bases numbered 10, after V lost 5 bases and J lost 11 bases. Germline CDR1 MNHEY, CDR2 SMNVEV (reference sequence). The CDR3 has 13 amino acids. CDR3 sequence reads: CASSPGTGNRKYF. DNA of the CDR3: TGTGCCAGCAGTCCGGGGACAGGGAATCGAAAGTACTTC.

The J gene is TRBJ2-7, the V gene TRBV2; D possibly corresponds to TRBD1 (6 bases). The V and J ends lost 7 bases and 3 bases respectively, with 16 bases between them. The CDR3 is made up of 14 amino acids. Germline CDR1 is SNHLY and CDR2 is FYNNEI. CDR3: CASTQTGGGYEQYF. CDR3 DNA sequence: TGTGCCAGCACCCAGACAGGTGGTGGCTACGAGCAGTACTTC.

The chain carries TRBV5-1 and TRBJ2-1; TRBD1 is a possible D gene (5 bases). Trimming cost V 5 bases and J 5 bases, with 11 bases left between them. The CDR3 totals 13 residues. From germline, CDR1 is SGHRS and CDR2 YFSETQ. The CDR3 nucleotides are TGCGCCAGCAGGACACAGGTGAACAATGAGCAGTTCTTC. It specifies CASRTQVNNEQFF.

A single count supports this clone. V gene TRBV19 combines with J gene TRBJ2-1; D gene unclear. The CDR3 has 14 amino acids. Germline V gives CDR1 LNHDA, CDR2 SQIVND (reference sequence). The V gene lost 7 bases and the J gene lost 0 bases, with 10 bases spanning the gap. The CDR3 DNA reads TGTGCCAGTAATCCAGGCAGCTCCTACAATGAGCAGTTCTTC. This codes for CASNPGSSYNEQFF.

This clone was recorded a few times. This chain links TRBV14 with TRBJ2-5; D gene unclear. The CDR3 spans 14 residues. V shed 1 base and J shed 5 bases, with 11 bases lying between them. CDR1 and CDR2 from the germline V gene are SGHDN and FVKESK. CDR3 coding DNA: TGTGCCAGCAGCCAAGCTATAGCAGTGGAGACCCAGTACTTC. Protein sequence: CASSQAIAVETQYF.

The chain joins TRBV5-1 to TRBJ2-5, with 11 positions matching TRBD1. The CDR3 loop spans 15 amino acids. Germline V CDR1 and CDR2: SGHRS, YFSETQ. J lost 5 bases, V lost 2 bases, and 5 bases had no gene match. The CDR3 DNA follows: TGCGCCAGCAGCTTCGGACAGGGGGCTAGGGAGACCCAGTACTTC. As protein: CASSFGQGARETQYF.

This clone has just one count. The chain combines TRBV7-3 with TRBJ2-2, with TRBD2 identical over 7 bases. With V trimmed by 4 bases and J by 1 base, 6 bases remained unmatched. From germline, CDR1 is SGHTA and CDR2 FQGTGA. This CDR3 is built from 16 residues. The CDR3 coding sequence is TGTGCCAGCAGCTCTTCTAGCGGAGGGAACACCGGGGAGCTGTTTTTT. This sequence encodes CASSSSSGGNTGELFF.

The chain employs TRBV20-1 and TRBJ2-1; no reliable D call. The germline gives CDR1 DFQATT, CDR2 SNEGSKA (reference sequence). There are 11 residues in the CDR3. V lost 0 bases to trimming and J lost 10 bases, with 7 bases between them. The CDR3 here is CSARDSEEQFF. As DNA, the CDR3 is TGCAGTGCTAGAGATAGTGAAGAGCAGTTCTTC.

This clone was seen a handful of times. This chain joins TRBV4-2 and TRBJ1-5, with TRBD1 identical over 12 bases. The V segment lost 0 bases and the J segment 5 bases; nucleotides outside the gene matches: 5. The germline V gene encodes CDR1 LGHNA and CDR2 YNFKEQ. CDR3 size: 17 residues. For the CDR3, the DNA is TGTGCCAGCAGCCAAGACCCCGGGACAGGGGGCTATCAGCCCCAGCATTTT. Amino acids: CASSQDPGTGGYQPQHF.

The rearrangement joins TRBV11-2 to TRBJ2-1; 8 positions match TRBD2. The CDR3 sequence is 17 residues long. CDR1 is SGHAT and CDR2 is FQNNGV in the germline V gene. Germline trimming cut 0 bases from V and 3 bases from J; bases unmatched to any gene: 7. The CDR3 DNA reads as TGTGCCAGCAGCTTAGATCTCGGCCTAGCGGGCTACAATGAGCAGTTCTTC. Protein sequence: CASSLDLGLAGYNEQFF.

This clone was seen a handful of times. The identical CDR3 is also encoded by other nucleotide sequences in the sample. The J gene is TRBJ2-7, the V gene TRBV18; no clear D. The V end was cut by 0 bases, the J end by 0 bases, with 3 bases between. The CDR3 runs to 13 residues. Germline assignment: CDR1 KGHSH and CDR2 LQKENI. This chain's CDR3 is CASSPPSSYEQYF. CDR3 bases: TGTGCCAGCTCACCACCCAGCTCCTACGAGCAGTACTTC.

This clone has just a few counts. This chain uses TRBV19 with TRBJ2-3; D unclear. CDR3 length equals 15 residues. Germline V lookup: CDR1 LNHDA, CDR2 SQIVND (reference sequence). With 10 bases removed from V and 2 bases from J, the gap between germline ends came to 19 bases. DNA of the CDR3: TGTGCCACCACGGCGGCGGCCAGACTCACAGATACGCAGTATTTT. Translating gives CATTAAARLTDTQYF.

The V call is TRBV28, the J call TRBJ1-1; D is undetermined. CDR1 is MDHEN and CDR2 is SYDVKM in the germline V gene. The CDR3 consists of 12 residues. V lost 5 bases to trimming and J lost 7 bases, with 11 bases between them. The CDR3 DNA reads TGTGCCAGCAGTCCCAGGCCGTTTGAAGCTTTCTTT. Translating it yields CASSPRPFEAFF. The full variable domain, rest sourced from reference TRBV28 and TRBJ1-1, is DVKVTQSSRYLVKRTGEKVFLECVQDMDHENMFWYRQDPGLGLRLIYFSYDVKMKEKGDIPEGYSVSREKKERFSLILESASTNQTSMYLCASSPRPFEAFFGQGTRLTVV.

The CDR3 DNA is TGTGCTAGTGGTACCAAAAACAACAATGAGCAGTTCTTC. Amino acids: CASGTKNNNEQFF. V is TRBV12-5 and J is TRBJ2-1, with no clear D. This CDR3 has 13 residues. CDR1 and CDR2 from the germline V gene are LGHNT and FRNRAP. V shed 5 bases and J shed 5 bases, with 10 bases lying between them.

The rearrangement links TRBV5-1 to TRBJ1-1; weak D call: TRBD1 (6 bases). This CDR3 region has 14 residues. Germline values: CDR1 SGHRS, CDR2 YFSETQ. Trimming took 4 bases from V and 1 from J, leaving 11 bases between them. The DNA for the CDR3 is TGCGCCAGCAGCGGGGCACAGGGGAACACTGAAGCTTTCTTT. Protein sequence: CASSGAQGNTEAFF.

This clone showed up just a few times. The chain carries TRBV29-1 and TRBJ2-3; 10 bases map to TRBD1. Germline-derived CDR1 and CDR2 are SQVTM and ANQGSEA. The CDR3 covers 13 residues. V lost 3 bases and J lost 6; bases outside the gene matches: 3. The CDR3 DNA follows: TGCAGCGTTGAGGGACAGGGGTTTGATACGCAGTATTTT. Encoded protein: CSVEGQGFDTQYF.

CDR3 sequence (DNA): TGCGCCAGCAGCCAAGCAGGCGGCTACACCTTC. This translates into CASSQAGGYTF. The chain combines TRBV4-1 with TRBJ1-2; D remains ambiguous. CDR1 MGHRA and CDR2 YSYEKL come from the germline V gene. This CDR3 contains 11 residues. The V and J ends lost 1 base and 8 bases respectively, with 5 bases between them.

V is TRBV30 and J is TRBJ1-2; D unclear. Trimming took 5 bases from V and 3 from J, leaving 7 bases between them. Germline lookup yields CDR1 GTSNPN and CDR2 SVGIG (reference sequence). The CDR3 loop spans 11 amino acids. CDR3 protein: CAWDKYYGYTF. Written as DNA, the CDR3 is TGTGCCTGGGACAAATACTATGGCTACACCTTC.

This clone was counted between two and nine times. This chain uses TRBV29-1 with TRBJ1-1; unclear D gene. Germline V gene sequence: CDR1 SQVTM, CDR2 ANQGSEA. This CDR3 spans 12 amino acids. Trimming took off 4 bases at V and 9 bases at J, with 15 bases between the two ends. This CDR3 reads CSVVMDSLKAFF. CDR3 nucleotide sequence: TGCAGCGTTGTCATGGACTCCCTAAAAGCTTTCTTT.

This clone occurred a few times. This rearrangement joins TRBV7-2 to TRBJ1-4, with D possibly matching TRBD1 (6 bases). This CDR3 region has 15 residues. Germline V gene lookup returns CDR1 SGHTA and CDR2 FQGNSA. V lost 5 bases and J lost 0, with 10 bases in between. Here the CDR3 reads CASSARGPTNEKLFF. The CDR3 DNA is TGTGCCAGCAGCGCCAGGGGACCAACTAATGAAAAACTGTTTTTT.

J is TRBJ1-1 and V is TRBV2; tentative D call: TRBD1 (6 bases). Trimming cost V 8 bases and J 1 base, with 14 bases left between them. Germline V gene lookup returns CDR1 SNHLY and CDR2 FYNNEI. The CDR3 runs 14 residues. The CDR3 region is CASCSTGSNTEAFF. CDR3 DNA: TGTGCCAGCTGTAGCACAGGGTCGAACACTGAAGCTTTCTTT.

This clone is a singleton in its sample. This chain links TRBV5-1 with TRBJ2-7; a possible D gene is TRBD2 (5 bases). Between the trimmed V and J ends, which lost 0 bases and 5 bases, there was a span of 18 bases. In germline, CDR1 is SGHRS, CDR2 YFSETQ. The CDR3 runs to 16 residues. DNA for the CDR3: TGCGCCAGCAGCTTGGAGGTGACACGGACTTTAAACGAGCAGTACTTC. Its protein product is CASSLEVTRTLNEQYF.

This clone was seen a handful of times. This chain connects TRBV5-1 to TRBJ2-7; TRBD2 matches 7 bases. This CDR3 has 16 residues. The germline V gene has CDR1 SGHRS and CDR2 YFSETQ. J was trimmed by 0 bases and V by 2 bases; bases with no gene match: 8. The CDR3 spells CASSLAASGDSYEQYF. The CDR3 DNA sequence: TGCGCCAGCAGCTTAGCCGCTAGCGGCGACTCCTACGAGCAGTACTTC.